These T cell receptor beta chains were read from a single sample in a study of blood T cell repertoires in COVID-19. Method: immunoSEQ multiplex PCR; TCRdb's copy keeps in-frame clones and lacks some. The table lists 30,000 to 35,000 clones, roughly 75% of them singletons. Sample: peripheral blood. These receptors were obtained from an elderly man with active or convalescent COVID-19. The CDR3 runs from the conserved cysteine through the conserved F or W. D genes are given only for firm matches. Clone size is not always given. Where it is, it says once, few, many or a class for expanded clones.

d_call,clone_size,v_call,j_call,cdr3_nt,cdr3_aa
TRBD1,-,TRBV6-5,TRBJ1-3,TGTGCCAGCAGTCGGACAGGGCTAGACACCATATATTTT,CASSRTGLDTIYF
-,-,TRBV5-1,TRBJ2-3,TGCGCCAGCAGCTTGGCCCTTGATAGCCGACGCACAGATACGCAGTATTTT,CASSLALDSRRTDTQYF
-,-,TRBV7-9,TRBJ2-5,TGTGCCAGCAGCGATAGCGGAACACCGCAAGAGACCCAGTACTTC,CASSDSGTPQETQYF
TRBD2,once,TRBV5-1,TRBJ2-5,TGCGCCAGCAGCCCCGGGGGGATAGAAGAGACCCAGTACTTC,CASSPGGIEETQYF
TRBD1,-,TRBV7-3,TRBJ2-5,TGTGCCAGCAGCCCAGGACAGGGGGCAGAGACCCAGTACTTC,CASSPGQGAETQYF
TRBD1,-,TRBV6-5,TRBJ2-1,TGTGCCAGCAGTCTTGGACAGGGTGTCAATGAGCAGTTCTTC,CASSLGQGVNEQFF
TRBD1,few,TRBV7-3,TRBJ2-7,TGTGCCAGCAGCCCGGGACAGCTAAGGGAGCAGTACTTC,CASSPGQLREQYF
-,-,TRBV6-9,TRBJ2-7,TGTGCCAGCAGTTATTTTTCGGGAGCCTCCTACGAGCAGTACTTC,CASSYFSGASYEQYF
TRBD1,-,TRBV24-1,TRBJ2-1,TGTGCCACCAGTGACGGGACAGCCTTCCACTACAATGAGCAGTTCTTC,CATSDGTAFHYNEQFF
-,-,TRBV21-1,TRBJ1-2,TGTGCCAGCAGGGCAGGGCTTCGGTCCCAATCGGGCTATGGCTACACCTTC,CASRAGLRSQSGYGYTF
-,-,TRBV19,TRBJ2-3,TGTGCCAGTCAACTAGCAGGGACAGATACGCAGTATTTT,CASQLAGTDTQYF
TRBD1,-,TRBV19,TRBJ2-7,TGTGCCAGTAGTATGGGAGGGACAGGGAACGAGCAGTACTTC,CASSMGGTGNEQYF
TRBD2,-,TRBV28,TRBJ2-3,TGTGCCAGCAAGCCCCACGCCGGGACTAGCGGAAGCACAGATACGCAGTATTTT,CASKPHAGTSGSTDTQYF
-,once,TRBV7-2,TRBJ2-1,TGTGCCAGCAGCTCAAATCAGTACAATGAGCAGTTCTTC,CASSSNQYNEQFF
-,-,TRBV28,TRBJ1-5,TGTGCCAGCAGTTTATATAATGGCCCGGGGTATGGCAATCAGCCCCAGCATTTT,CASSLYNGPGYGNQPQHF
-,-,TRBV11-2,TRBJ2-7,TGTGCCAGCAGCTGGTACGGGGGAGGCCGGGACGAGCAGTACTTC,CASSWYGGGRDEQYF
-,-,TRBV18,TRBJ2-7,TGTGCCAGCTCACCCCACGGAGGGGTGAGCTCCTACGAGCAGTACTTC,CASSPHGGVSSYEQYF
-,-,TRBV20-1,TRBJ2-7,TGCAGTGCTAGAGGTCAGTACGAGCAGTACTTC,CSARGQYEQYF
-,once,TRBV29-1,TRBJ2-7,TGCAGCGTTGAAGTGGGGAGCTCCTACGAGCAGTACTTC,CSVEVGSSYEQYF
TRBD1,-,TRBV28,TRBJ2-7,TGTGCCAGCAGTTACCCCGGGACAGGGGGATTTCACTTC,CASSYPGTGGFHF
-,-,TRBV3-1/TRBV3-2,TRBJ1-6,TGTGCCAGCAGCCAAAGCCTGAGCTCCTATAATTCACCCCTCCACTTT,CASSQSLSSYNSPLHF
TRBD2,-,TRBV27,TRBJ2-1,TGTGCCAGCAGCACACTTATTGGGACTAGTTCCAATGAGCAGTTCTTC,CASSTLIGTSSNEQFF
-,few,TRBV30,TRBJ2-7,TGTGCCTGGAGCCTCAGTAACTACGAGCAGTACTTC,CAWSLSNYEQYF
-,-,TRBV6-1,TRBJ2-1,TGTGCCAGCAGTGAAGCGTGGCAGGGAGGTTACAATGAGCAGTTCTTC,CASSEAWQGGYNEQFF
-,few,TRBV27,TRBJ2-3,TGTGCCAGCAGTTTTCAAGGGGGAAGCACAGATACGCAGTATTTT,CASSFQGGSTDTQYF
TRBD2,-,TRBV11-2,TRBJ2-1,TGTGCCAGCAGCTTCCCCCCGGGGGGGGCCCCCTACAATGAGCAGTTCTTC,CASSFPPGGAPYNEQFF
-,-,TRBV5-5,TRBJ1-5,TGTGCCAGCAGCGCCACGACAGGCAGTTATAGCAATCAGCCCCAGCATTTT,CASSATTGSYSNQPQHF
TRBD2,few,TRBV10-1,TRBJ2-1,TGCGCCAGCAGTGGGCCCCTGACTAGCGGGGCAAGCTCCTACAATGAGCAGTTCTTC,CASSGPLTSGASSYNEQFF